This T cell receptor beta chain is from a study of blood T cell repertoires in COVID-19. As for the study in general: Acute-phase and convalescent COVID-19 samples originated in the United States, Italy and Spain. T cells, B-cell-depleted T cells, or PBMCs supplied cDNA or gDNA.

The CDR3 extends over 15 amino acids. Looked up from germline, CDR1 is LNHDA and CDR2 is SQIVND (reference sequence). J was trimmed by 4 bases and V by 2 bases; bases with no gene match: 5. Source study methods: Using reference gene primer amplification, nucleated cell counts were estimated. The table came from immunoSEQ multiplex PCR; TCRdb's copy has only in-frame clones and leaves some out. Clonal size and the V and J genes are those of that table, whereas D and trimming came from the DNA. Of about 220,000 clones listed, more than 65% are singletons. This chain links TRBV19 with TRBJ1-5; 7 bases match TRBD1. This TCR derives from a man aged 45-65 years with active or convalescent COVID-19. The specimen was peripheral blood. DNA of the CDR3: TGTGCCAGTAGTATATATGGGACAGCGAATCAGCCCCAGCATTTT. Protein product: CASSIYGTANQPQHF.